These T cell receptor beta chains were read from a single sample in a study of graft-versus-host responses after intestinal transplantation. Sequencing was performed with immunoSEQ multiplex PCR; in TCRdb, only in-frame clones are kept and a portion is missing. The data show about 120,000 clones, over 85% seen once. No cognate antigen is known for these TCRs. The material was unstimulated CD4+ T cells sorted from spleen or lymph node cells, obtained before intestinal transplant. The origin of the receptors is a human donor who received an intestinal transplant. The CDR3 runs from the conserved cysteine through the conserved F or W. The order of the fields is D gene, clone size, J gene, V gene, CDR3 DNA, CDR3 protein. A D gene is named only where the DNA matches it firmly. Clone size appears in some rows only: once, few, many, or a class for an expanded clone.

TRBD2 NA TRBJ2-7 TRBV7-2 TGTGCCAGCAGCTTCAGCGGGAGTGACTCCTACGAGCAGTACTTC CASSFSGSDSYEQYF
TRBD1 NA TRBJ2-5 TRBV28 TGTGCCAGCAGTTTCCAGGGACAGGGGGCGGAGACCCAGTACTTC CASSFQGQGAETQYF
NA NA TRBJ2-4 TRBV27 TGTGCCAGCAGTTTTTCACCCTCAAACATTCAGTACTTC CASSFSPSNIQYF
NA NA TRBJ1-4 TRBV27 TGTGCCAGCAGCCCAAGACGGTTGGAAAAACTGTTTTTT CASSPRRLEKLFF
NA NA TRBJ1-1 TRBV27 TGTGCCAGCAGGGACAGAATGTCTGAAGCTTTCTTT CASRDRMSEAFF
NA NA TRBJ1-4 TRBV29-1 TGCAGCGGGGGAGAGGATGAAAAACTGTTTTTT CSGGEDEKLFF
NA NA TRBJ2-5 TRBV7-9 TGTGCCATCAGATCCGGGGAAGAGACCCAGTACTTC CAIRSGEETQYF
NA NA TRBJ2-5 TRBV5-1 TGCGCCAGCAGACCTAGCCCAGGGGCGGAGACCCAGTACTTC CASRPSPGAETQYF
NA NA TRBJ2-4 TRBV7-2 TGTGCCAGCAGCCGACAGACAGGAATAAACATTCAGTACTTC CASSRQTGINIQYF
TRBD2 NA TRBJ2-2 TRBV5-4 TGTGCCAGCAGCTTGGAGGGACTACCGACCGGGGAGCTGTTTTTT CASSLEGLPTGELFF
NA NA TRBJ1-3 TRBV14 TGTGCCAGCAGCCACCTCTCCAAGGATTTCTCTGGAAACACCATATATTTT CASSHLSKDFSGNTIYF
NA NA TRBJ2-3 TRBV20-1 TGCAGTGCTAGAGTGGGGGATACGCAGTATTTT CSARVGDTQYF
NA once TRBJ1-4 TRBV27 TGTGCCAGCAGTCCTAGGGGCTACAGTGAAAAACTGTTTTTT CASSPRGYSEKLFF
TRBD1 NA TRBJ2-1 TRBV19 TGTGCCAGTAGTATTGACAGGGAGAGGAATGAGCAGTTCTTC CASSIDRERNEQFF
NA NA TRBJ2-7 TRBV4-1 TGCGCCAGCAGCCTATCCCGGGACTCTGAACGACCCTACGAGCAGTACTTC CASSLSRDSERPYEQYF
NA NA TRBJ2-7 TRBV14 TGTGCCAGCAGCCCGGGGCTGTCCTACGAGCAGTACTTC CASSPGLSYEQYF
NA NA TRBJ1-2 TRBV16 TGTGCCAGCAGCCCCTGGGGCAGAGGCTACACCTTC CASSPWGRGYTF
TRBD2 NA TRBJ2-3 TRBV6-1 TGTGCCAGCAGTCTTAGCGGGAGGGGGACAGATACGCAGTATTTT CASSLSGRGTDTQYF
NA NA TRBJ1-5 TRBV30 TGTGCCTGGAGTGAGATGTCTCAGCCCCAGCATTTT CAWSEMSQPQHF
TRBD2 NA TRBJ2-1 TRBV4-1 TGCGCCAGCAGCCAACCCGGGACTAGCGATGGTGAGCAGTTCTTC CASSQPGTSDGEQFF
NA NA TRBJ1-2 TRBV5-5 TGTGCCAGCAGTGAGTCGACAATGAACTATGGCTACACCTTC CASSESTMNYGYTF
NA NA TRBJ2-7 TRBV6-1 TGTGCCAGCAGTGAAGCCGGCTACGAGCAGTACTTC CASSEAGYEQYF
NA NA TRBJ2-3 TRBV27 TGTGCCAGCATTGGTAAGAACACAGATACGCAGTATTTT CASIGKNTDTQYF
TRBD2 NA TRBJ2-7 TRBV4-1 TGCGCCAGCAGCCTCGGACTAGCGGGAGCCCACGAGCAGTACTTC CASSLGLAGAHEQYF
TRBD2 NA TRBJ2-3 TRBV27 TGTGCCAGCAGTGGCCGGCGGCTAGCGGTTCCAGATACGCAGTATTTT CASSGRRLAVPDTQYF
NA NA TRBJ2-2 TRBV9 TGTGCCAGCAGCGAAATGGGTGGGCGGGTCGGGGAGCTGTTTTTT CASSEMGGRVGELFF
TRBD2 once TRBJ2-7 TRBV5-1 TGCGCCAGCAGCCCAGCGGGAGGTGTTCCCTACGAGCAGTACTTC CASSPAGGVPYEQYF
TRBD1 NA TRBJ2-1 TRBV6-1 TGTGCCAGCAATAACCCGGGACAGCGAGGCAATGAGCAGTTCTTC CASNNPGQRGNEQFF
NA NA TRBJ1-1 TRBV5-8 TGTGCCAGCAGCTTGGCCCCCGACACTGAAGCTTTCTTT CASSLAPDTEAFF
TRBD2 NA TRBJ2-7 TRBV5-1 TGCGCCAGCAGCTTGACCGGACTAGGAGGGGACGAGCAGTACTTC CASSLTGLGGDEQYF
NA NA TRBJ2-3 TRBV5-6 TGTGCCAGCAGCTGGGATGAAAATACGCAGTATTTT CASSWDENTQYF
NA NA TRBJ1-1 TRBV5-1 TGCGCCAGCACCCTCAGTCCAGGGTTAAAGCAGAACACTGAAGCTTTCTTT CASTLSPGLKQNTEAFF
NA few TRBJ2-3 TRBV9 TGTGCCAGCAGCTACACAGATACGCAGTATTTT CASSYTDTQYF
TRBD2 NA TRBJ2-3 TRBV12-5 TGTGCTAGTGGCCGGGGACTAGCGGGAGACACAGATACGCAGTATTTT CASGRGLAGDTDTQYF
NA NA TRBJ1-2 TRBV11-2 TGTGCCAGCAGCCGCCTTACAGGGACTGGCTATGGCTACACCTTC CASSRLTGTGYGYTF
NA NA TRBJ1-3 TRBV5-4 TGTGCCAGCAGCCGCGGGGGTGACGGAAACACCATATATTTT CASSRGGDGNTIYF
TRBD1 NA TRBJ2-7 TRBV6-5 TGTGCCAGCAGTCGGACAGGGCAATCCTACGAGCAGTACTTC CASSRTGQSYEQYF
TRBD1 NA TRBJ1-2 TRBV5-6 TGTGCCAGCAGCGGACAGGGCGGGTATGGCTACACCTTC CASSGQGGYGYTF
NA NA TRBJ1-2 TRBV28 TGTGCCAGCCTGGAGACAGGTGATTATGGCTACACCTTC CASLETGDYGYTF
NA NA TRBJ2-5 TRBV6-5 TGTGCCAGCAGTCCCCTAGGAGCGAGGGAGCAGTACTTC CASSPLGAREQYF
NA NA TRBJ1-4 TRBV19 TGTGCCAGTAGTAGGAACGGACCTAATGAAAAACTGTTTTTT CASSRNGPNEKLFF